The 27 T cell receptor beta chains below were found in one sample sequenced in a study of blood T cell repertoires in COVID-19. Measured with immunoSEQ multiplex PCR; TCRdb has only the in-frame clones, and not every one. The sample holds some 190,000 clones; roughly 79% are singletons and the top ten take more than 9.5%. The sequenced material came from peripheral blood. The receptor set was obtained from a woman between 40 and 50 years old with COVID-19, enrolled during active disease.

The chain combines TRBV10-3 with TRBJ2-7, with TRBD1 matching 8 bases. Unmatched junction bases numbered 6, after V lost 8 bases and J lost 0 bases. This CDR3 is 14 amino acids long. Germline V gives CDR1 ENHRY, CDR2 SYGVKD. The CDR3 spells CAISGQVSSYEQYF. The CDR3 region has the DNA TGTGCCATCTCGGGACAGGTCAGCTCCTACGAGCAGTACTTC.

This chain uses TRBV6-1 with TRBJ1-5; 8 nucleotides line up with TRBD1. There are 16 residues in the CDR3. Germline V lookup: CDR1 MNHNS, CDR2 SASEGT. After removal of 3 bases from V and 6 bases from J, the junction contained 10 bases not matched to a gene. CDR3 coding DNA: TGTGCCAGCAGTGAGGTGGGACAGGCGTCGGCTCAGCCCCAGCATTTT. Amino acid sequence: CASSEVGQASAQPQHF.

This chain connects TRBV6-7 to TRBJ2-7, with D hard to call. TRBV6-7 counts as an open reading frame of uncertain function. Between the trimmed V and J ends, which lost 7 bases and 4 bases, there was a span of 20 bases. This CDR3 has 15 residues. CDR3 residues: CASIHARLQVYEQYF. CDR3 bases: TGTGCCAGCATACATGCACGACTCCAAGTTTACGAGCAGTACTTC.

The chain links TRBV29-1 to TRBJ1-5; the D is unclear. Germline V gene lookup returns CDR1 SQVTM and CDR2 ANQGSEA. This CDR3 spans 14 amino acids. Trimming left V 6 bases short and J 7 bases short, with 19 bases between. The CDR3, as DNA: TGCAGCGTCGCCCCCTCCGGGGTAGGCCAGCCCCAGCATTTT. Encoded protein: CSVAPSGVGQPQHF.

The chain carries TRBV19 and TRBJ2-7; 12 bases match TRBD2. Looked up from germline, CDR1 is LNHDA and CDR2 is SQIVND (reference sequence). The V segment lost 2 bases and the J segment 7 bases; nucleotides outside the gene matches: 12. The CDR3 is made up of 17 amino acids. The CDR3 DNA sequence: TGTGCCAGTAGTATATCTAGCGGGAGGGACTCCCCCGGAGAGCAGTACTTC. This gives the protein CASSISSGRDSPGEQYF.

The CDR3 DNA is TGTGCCAGTTCTCCCTTCCCCATGACAGGGAGCGCTGGGGCCAACGTCCTGACTTTC. It encodes CASSPFPMTGSAGANVLTF. V usage is TRBV27 and J usage is TRBJ2-6; TRBD1 matches at 7 bases. The CDR3 extends over 19 amino acids. Germline V CDR1 and CDR2: MNHEY, SMNVEV (reference sequence). The V and J ends lost 9 bases and 2 bases, in that order; junction bases with no gene match: 19.

The chain carries TRBV30 and TRBJ1-4, with D hard to call. Trimming took off 2 bases at V and 8 bases at J, with 9 bases between the two ends. Germline V gene sequence: CDR1 GTSNPN, CDR2 SVGIG (reference sequence). This CDR3 spans 12 amino acids. In DNA, the CDR3 is TGTGCCTGGAGTCCTAGGCCGGAAAAACTGTTTTTT. Amino acid sequence: CAWSPRPEKLFF.

There are a few counts of this clone. The rearrangement joins TRBV5-4 to TRBJ2-5; D possibly corresponds to TRBD2 (6 bases). Deletions cut 3 bases from V and 5 bases from J, with 17 bases between. CDR1 is SGHNT, CDR2 YYREEE, per germline (reference sequence). This CDR3 spans 15 amino acids. Here the CDR3 DNA reads TGTGCCAGCAGCTCGGAGGCGGGACCTGGGGAGACCCAGTACTTC. Protein sequence: CASSSEAGPGETQYF.

The chain links TRBV2 to TRBJ2-5, with TRBD2 identical over 10 bases. CDR1 SNHLY and CDR2 FYNNEI come from the germline V gene. This CDR3 is built from 16 residues. The J segment lost 5 bases and the V segment lost 2 bases, leaving 8 bases of the junction unmatched. The chain's CDR3 is CASSERLAGAGETQYF. CDR3 sequence (DNA): TGTGCCAGCAGTGAAAGGCTAGCGGGAGCCGGGGAGACCCAGTACTTC.

The rearrangement joins TRBV3-1 (or the pseudogene TRBV3-2) to TRBJ2-6; 7 bases are a match to TRBD1. V gave up 0 bases and J gave up 0 bases; unmatched junction bases: 11. Looked up from germline, CDR1 is LGHDT and CDR2 is YNNKEL (reference sequence). This CDR3 is built from 20 residues. The CDR3 DNA sequence: TGTGCCAGCAGCCAAGAAATTGTAAGGGGACAGCTCTCTGGGGCCAACGTCCTGACTTTC. It specifies CASSQEIVRGQLSGANVLTF.

The table lists this clone with a few counts. The genes are TRBV5-1 and TRBJ2-1, with 7 bases fitting TRBD2. V lost 0 bases to trimming and J lost 5 bases; unmatched junction nucleotides: 8. The CDR3 is 16 residues long. The germline gives CDR1 SGHRS, CDR2 YFSETQ. CDR3 amino acids: CASSLVGGSNHNEQFF. The DNA of the CDR3 is TGCGCCAGCAGCTTGGTCGGCGGGAGTAACCACAATGAGCAGTTCTTC. The complete variable domain, with remaining parts taken from reference TRBV5-1 and TRBJ2-1, reads KAGVTQTPRYLIKTRGQQVTLSCSPISGHRSVSWYQQTPGQGLQFLFEYFSETQRNKGNFPGRFSGRQFSNSRSEMNVSTLELGDSALYLCASSLVGGSNHNEQFFGPGTRLTVL.

This rearrangement joins TRBV28 to TRBJ2-1; 9 bases line up with TRBD2. From germline, CDR1 is MDHEN and CDR2 SYDVKM. The CDR3 is 17 residues long. The V segment lost 6 bases and the J segment 5 bases; nucleotides outside the gene matches: 14. CDR3 DNA sequence: TGTGCCAGCAGACAAACCCAGGGCGGGAGGGCCAACAATGAGCAGTTCTTC. Translated, it gives CASRQTQGGRANNEQFF.

The CDR3 DNA reads TGTGCCAGCAGCTTCCATAGCACTGAAGCTTTCTTT. Translated: CASSFHSTEAFF. The gene calls are TRBV7-9 and TRBJ1-1; D unresolved. The CDR3 loop spans 12 amino acids. V lost 3 bases and J lost 4, with 6 bases in between. The germline V gene has CDR1 SEHNR and CDR2 FQNEAQ (reference sequence).

The V and J genes are TRBV29-1 and TRBJ1-2; a possible D gene is TRBD1 (5 bases). Trimming left V 3 bases short and J 8 bases short, with 13 bases between. Germline values: CDR1 SQVTM, CDR2 ANQGSEA. CDR3 length equals 12 residues. The CDR3 loop is CSVDGGSEGYTF. The CDR3 DNA reads as TGCAGCGTTGACGGGGGATCGGAGGGCTACACCTTC.

This rearrangement joins TRBV7-2 to TRBJ1-1, with D perhaps TRBD1 (5 bases). The CDR3 consists of 15 residues. The germline V gene encodes CDR1 SGHTA and CDR2 FQGNSA. V was cut by 2 bases and J by 4 bases, with 14 bases left in between. In DNA, the CDR3 is TGTGCCAGCAGCTTACTTGTAGGGGCCGGCACTGAAGCTTTCTTT. This translates into CASSLLVGAGTEAFF.

The chain couples TRBV3-1 (or the pseudogene TRBV3-2) to TRBJ1-3; 8 bases match TRBD1. V dropped 1 base and J dropped 6; count of bases not matched to a gene: 2. Germline-derived CDR1 and CDR2 are LGHDT and YNNKEL (reference sequence). The CDR3 runs 14 residues. CDR3 DNA sequence: TGTGCCAGCAGCCAAGTACAGGGGGAAAACACCATATATTTT. Translated, it gives CASSQVQGENTIYF.

V usage is TRBV27 and J usage is TRBJ2-6; 9 bases align to TRBD1. The junction had 6 bases not matched to a gene; V was cut back by 6 bases and J by 3 bases. From germline, CDR1 is MNHEY and CDR2 SMNVEV (reference sequence). CDR3 size: 16 residues. The chain's CDR3 is CASRRTGGFGANVLTF. In nucleotides, the CDR3 is TGTGCCAGCAGAAGAACAGGGGGCTTTGGGGCCAACGTCCTGACTTTC.

V gene TRBV20-1 combines with J gene TRBJ1-1, with 11 bases lining up with TRBD1. Germline CDR1 is DFQATT and CDR2 is SNEGSKA (reference sequence). V trimming: 3 bases; J trimming: 1 base; junction bases outside the gene matches: 13. The CDR3 is 18 residues long. The CDR3 DNA reads TGCAGTGCTAGTAACCCCCGGACAGGGGGCTTGGCGAACACTGAAGCTTTCTTT. Its protein product is CSASNPRTGGLANTEAFF.

The chain is built from TRBV6-5 and TRBJ1-4; D call uncertain. The CDR3 runs to 14 residues. In germline, CDR1 is MNHEY, CDR2 SVGAGI. V lost 2 bases and J lost 5, with 9 bases in between. The CDR3 loop reads CASSYSHGNEKLFF. In DNA, the CDR3 is TGTGCCAGCAGTTACAGCCACGGGAATGAAAAACTGTTTTTT.

The chain uses TRBV5-1 and TRBJ2-3; weak D call: TRBD1 (6 bases). There are 15 residues in the CDR3. CDR1 is SGHRS and CDR2 is YFSETQ in the germline V gene. Trimming left V 2 bases short and J 2 bases short, with 12 bases between. The CDR3 DNA follows: TGCGCCAGCAGCTTACAGGGCCCATCCACAGATACGCAGTATTTT. Its translation is CASSLQGPSTDTQYF.

The rearrangement links TRBV19 to TRBJ2-1, with 10 positions matching TRBD2. The CDR3 runs to 15 residues. Trimming cost V 7 bases and J 4 bases; bases outside gene matches: 7. Looked up from germline, CDR1 is LNHDA and CDR2 is SQIVND (reference sequence). The CDR3 region has the DNA TGTGCCAGTACCCCTAGCGGGGGTTCTTACAATGAGCAGTTCTTC. Translation: CASTPSGGSYNEQFF. Filled out from reference TRBV19 and TRBJ2-1, the complete variable domain reads DGGITQSPKYLFRKEGQNVTLSCEQNLNHDAMYWYRQDPGQGLRLIYYSQIVNDFQKGDIAEGYSVSREKKESFPLTVTSAQKNPTAFYLCASTPSGGSYNEQFFGPGTRLTVL.

This chain joins TRBV11-2 and TRBJ2-1, with D unresolved. CDR1 SGHAT and CDR2 FQNNGV come from the germline V gene. The CDR3 spans 13 residues. V gave up 5 bases and J gave up 3 bases, with 8 bases separating them. CDR3 region: CASSSNGYNEQFF. Written as DNA, the CDR3 is TGTGCCAGCAGCAGCAACGGCTACAATGAGCAGTTCTTC.

This sequence joins TRBV30 and TRBJ2-5; 13 positions agree with TRBD2. The length of the CDR3 is 15 residues. Germline CDR1 GTSNPN, CDR2 SVGIG (reference sequence). V trimming: 0 bases; J trimming: 8 bases; junction bases outside the gene matches: 6. The CDR3 reads CAWSVGLAGVLTQYF. The DNA for the CDR3 is TGTGCCTGGAGTGTAGGACTAGCGGGAGTCCTTACCCAGTACTTC.

This chain joins TRBV3-1 (or the pseudogene TRBV3-2) and TRBJ2-5; 10 nucleotides line up with TRBD1. CDR1 and CDR2 from the germline V gene are LGHDT and YNNKEL (reference sequence). The length of the CDR3 is 14 residues. Losses at the gene ends were 4 bases for V and 10 bases for J; bases not matched to a gene: 9. DNA for the CDR3: TGTGCCAGCAGCCTCAGACAGGGGGCTAGGCTCCAGTACTTC. This gives the protein CASSLRQGARLQYF.

This clone was detected only once. The chain is built from TRBV9 and TRBJ1-4; the D is unclear. This CDR3 is built from 15 residues. The V end lost 2 bases, the J end lost 2 bases, and 10 bases lay between the germline ends. CDR1 and CDR2 (germline): SGDLS, YYNGEE. In nucleotides, the CDR3 is TGTGCCAGCAGCGTCGGGGTAGGGACTAATGAAAAACTGTTTTTT. Amino acid sequence: CASSVGVGTNEKLFF.

This chain joins TRBV29-1 and TRBJ2-7; possibly TRBD2 for D (5 bases). The CDR3 totals 13 residues. Looked up from germline, CDR1 is SQVTM and CDR2 is ANQGSEA. V lost 7 bases and J 2 bases, leaving 15 bases between the germline ends. DNA of the CDR3: TGCAGCGCTATGGCGGGCGGCCCCTACGAGCAGTACTTC. It codes for CSAMAGGPYEQYF.

This clone was seen a single time. This chain uses TRBV29-1 with TRBJ2-1; D is perhaps TRBD2 (6 bases). V lost 5 bases and J 6 bases, leaving 11 bases between the germline ends. Germline assignment: CDR1 SQVTM and CDR2 ANQGSEA. This CDR3 contains 12 residues. Written as DNA, the CDR3 is TGCAGCGTTTCGGCGGGGCCCAATGAGCAGTTCTTC. Translated, it gives CSVSAGPNEQFF.